The 23 T cell receptor beta chains below come from one sample, sequenced in a study of shared clonotypes between healthy human individuals (dated by TCRdb to 2020 to 2022). Library construction relied on the immunoSEQ multiplex PCR assay. The source is immuneACCESS, and TCRdb retained only in-frame sequences with V and J called. Part of the clones is not carried over; for the studies checked, unresolved V genes explain less than half of this, and the remainder is unexplained. For this sample there are under 650,000 clones; 90% to 97% appear just once. The ten most abundant clones make up approximately 0.062% of the sample. Sequenced input: naive CD4+ T cells sorted from blood. Explained via the paper, the cell subset or site label denotes: CD45RA+ positively selected. Receptors originate from a young woman in good health.

This clone was detected only once. This chain connects TRBV5-3 to TRBJ1-3; no reliable D call. TRBV5-3 belongs to the ORF category, with a function that is uncertain. V was shortened by 8 bases and J by 0 bases, with 15 bases between the two germline ends. CDR3 length: 15 amino acids. In DNA, the CDR3 is TGTGCCAGCAGCCCCCGGTTGAACTCTGGAAACACCATATATTTT. Its translation: CASSPRLNSGNTIYF.

The J gene is TRBJ2-7, the V gene TRBV6-5, with a possible D match to TRBD2 (5 bases). V shed 2 bases and J shed 2 bases, with 13 bases lying between them. Germline CDR1 reads MNHEY; CDR2 reads SVGAGI. CDR3 size: 15 residues. The CDR3 loop reads CASSYAASRTYEQYF. The CDR3, as DNA: TGTGCCAGCAGTTACGCGGCTAGCAGAACCTACGAGCAGTACTTC.

This sequence joins TRBV27 and TRBJ2-1, with TRBD2 matching over 8 bases. The junction had 9 bases not matched to a gene; V was cut back by 5 bases and J by 6 bases. This CDR3 spans 15 amino acids. CDR1 MNHEY and CDR2 SMNVEV come from the germline V gene (reference sequence). The CDR3 DNA follows: TGTGCCAGCAGTCCCAGGACTAGCCTCTTCAATGAGCAGTTCTTC. This sequence encodes CASSPRTSLFNEQFF.

The chain combines TRBV6-4 with TRBJ2-1; D is ambiguous. Trimming took off 6 bases at V and 0 bases at J, with 3 bases between the two ends. CDR3 length equals 12 residues. Germline assignment: CDR1 MRHNA and CDR2 SNTAGT. The CDR3 is CASRNSYNEQFF. The CDR3 DNA is TGTGCCAGCAGAAACTCCTACAATGAGCAGTTCTTC.

The chain combines TRBV4-1 with TRBJ1-2; D is possibly TRBD1 (6 bases). V was shortened by 1 base and J by 5 bases, with 17 bases between the two germline ends. The CDR3 has 16 amino acids. CDR1 is MGHRA, CDR2 YSYEKL, per germline. In DNA, the CDR3 is TGCGCCAGCAGCCAAGTCGTCAGGGGCCGGGAATATGGCTACACCTTC. This codes for CASSQVVRGREYGYTF.

The V call is TRBV6-4, the J call TRBJ2-3, with 9 positions matching TRBD2. J lost 5 bases, V lost 6 bases, and 15 bases had no gene match. From germline, CDR1 is MRHNA and CDR2 SNTAGT. This CDR3 spans 17 amino acids. The CDR3 nucleotides read TGTGCCAGCAGCCGGACCCTCTTAGCGGGAGATATAGATACGCAGTATTTT. Its protein is CASSRTLLAGDIDTQYF.

This chain uses TRBV5-1 with TRBJ1-3; no clear D gene. CDR1 and CDR2 (germline): SGHRS, YFSETQ. The CDR3 has 15 amino acids. V shed 0 bases and J shed 0 bases, with 7 bases lying between them. The DNA of the CDR3 is TGCGCCAGCAGCTTGGGACAAAGCTCTGGAAACACCATATATTTT. As protein: CASSLGQSSGNTIYF.

In this sample, this clone turned up a few times. The same CDR3 is also encoded by other DNA sequences in this sample. The rearrangement links TRBV5-1 to TRBJ1-5; the D gene is possibly TRBD1 (5 bases). Germline CDR1 and CDR2: SGHRS and YFSETQ. V was pared by 4 bases and J by 4 bases, with 9 bases between. The CDR3 is 13 residues long. The CDR3 protein is CASSDTGNQPQHF. DNA for the CDR3: TGCGCCAGCAGCGATACAGGTAATCAGCCCCAGCATTTT.

V is TRBV6-5 and J is TRBJ1-5; 7 nucleotides match TRBD1. The CDR3 loop spans 15 amino acids. V was clipped by 5 bases and J by 6 bases; unmatched bases: 10. Per the germline V gene, CDR1 is MNHEY and CDR2 is SVGAGI. The CDR3 DNA is TGTGCCAGCAGTCCCCAGGGGGGCGGCACTCAGCCCCAGCATTTT. Translating it yields CASSPQGGGTQPQHF.

The CDR3 nucleotides are TGTGCCTGGGTAGGGAGTAGCAACAGGCGAAGCGCGTACGAGCAGTACTTC. It is translated as CAWVGSSNRRSAYEQYF. This chain joins TRBV30 and TRBJ2-7; D may match TRBD1 or TRBD2 (5 bases each). Germline V gene lookup returns CDR1 GTSNPN and CDR2 SVGIG (reference sequence). CDR3 length equals 17 residues. V shed 5 bases and J shed 4 bases, with 27 bases lying between them.

For this clone: The sample has other DNA sequences that encode this CDR3 too. The rearrangement uses TRBV28 and TRBJ1-1, with D possibly being TRBD1 (5 bases). Between the trimmed V and J ends, which lost 6 bases and 5 bases, there was a span of 10 bases. CDR1 is MDHEN, CDR2 SYDVKM, per germline. The CDR3 has 12 amino acids. CDR3: CASSLGDTEAFF. CDR3 DNA: TGTGCCAGCAGCCTAGGGGATACTGAAGCTTTCTTT.

This chain joins TRBV5-1 and TRBJ2-2; the D gene could be TRBD1 or TRBD2 (6 bases each). The V gene's germline CDR1 is SGHRS and CDR2 YFSETQ. This CDR3 is 15 amino acids long. V lost 0 bases to trimming and J lost 5 bases, with 11 bases between them. The CDR3 region is CASSLETGATGELFF. The CDR3 nucleotides read TGCGCCAGCAGCTTGGAAACGGGGGCGACCGGGGAGCTGTTTTTT.

This chain links TRBV18 with TRBJ1-2, with TRBD1 as a possible D gene (5 bases). The V gene lost 2 bases and the J gene lost 4 bases, with 17 bases spanning the gap. Looked up from germline, CDR1 is KGHSH and CDR2 is LQKENI. This CDR3 region has 16 residues. The CDR3 coding sequence is TGTGCCAGCTCACCATACGCGGAGACAGATCTCTATGGCTACACCTTC. Encoded protein: CASSPYAETDLYGYTF.

The genes are TRBV5-6 and TRBJ2-3, with no clear D. The V end lost 0 bases, the J end lost 4 bases, and 6 bases lay between the germline ends. CDR3 size: 13 residues. Germline V gene sequence: CDR1 SGHDT, CDR2 YYEEEE. The CDR3 sequence is CASSLAFPDTQYF. CDR3 nucleotide sequence: TGTGCCAGCAGCTTGGCATTTCCAGATACGCAGTATTTT. Based on the CDR3 plus reference TRBV5-6 and TRBJ2-3, the full variable domain is DAGVTQSPTHLIKTRGQQVTLRCSPKSGHDTVSWYQQALGQGPQFIFQYYEEEERQRGNFPDRFSGHQFPNYSSELNVNALLLGDSALYLCASSLAFPDTQYFGPGTRLTVL.

V is TRBV10-3 and J is TRBJ2-7, with 7 positions matching TRBD1. The CDR3 extends over 17 amino acids. Germline trimming cut 1 base from V and 3 bases from J; bases unmatched to any gene: 12. In germline, CDR1 is ENHRY, CDR2 SYGVKD. For the CDR3, the DNA is TGTGCCATCAGTGAGTGGCCCGAGGGGACAGAAAACTACGAGCAGTACTTC. Translating gives CAISEWPEGTENYEQYF.

This clone appeared a single time. The chain joins TRBV29-1 to TRBJ2-1, with TRBD2 matching over 10 bases. The CDR3 has 16 amino acids. With 4 bases clipped from V and 10 bases from J, the junction kept 16 bases outside the gene matches. Germline V gives CDR1 SQVTM, CDR2 ANQGSEA. CDR3 sequence: CSVAGLAGARRPEQFF. The CDR3 region has the DNA TGCAGCGTTGCTGGTCTAGCGGGAGCCCGCCGCCCGGAGCAGTTCTTC.

V and J are TRBV2 and TRBJ2-1, with D possibly being TRBD2 (5 bases). The V and J ends lost 7 bases and 5 bases respectively, with 12 bases between them. Germline V CDR1 and CDR2: SNHLY, FYNNEI. This CDR3 region has 13 residues. The DNA of the CDR3 is TGTGCCAGCATGGAGGAGAATAACAATGAGCAGTTCTTC. Amino acid sequence: CASMEENNNEQFF.

The chain couples TRBV7-6 to TRBJ2-7; TRBD2 aligns across 9 bases. Germline V gene lookup returns CDR1 SGHVS and CDR2 FNYEAQ. With 1 base clipped from V and 0 bases from J, the junction kept 7 bases outside the gene matches. The CDR3 has 17 residues. CDR3 region: CASSLGTSVDHSYEQYF. The CDR3 nucleotides are TGTGCCAGCAGCTTAGGGACTAGCGTTGACCACTCCTACGAGCAGTACTTC.

Worth noting for this clone: The same CDR3 arises from other DNA sequences in this sample as well. The V call is TRBV28, the J call TRBJ1-2; 11 positions match TRBD1. Germline CDR1 is MDHEN and CDR2 is SYDVKM. J gave up 8 bases and V 4 bases, and 3 bases lay outside the gene matches. This CDR3 comprises 13 residues. CDR3 in amino acids: CASSSGQGDGYTF. CDR3 DNA: TGTGCCAGCAGTTCGGGACAGGGGGACGGCTACACCTTC.

This chain connects TRBV18 to TRBJ2-3; 13 nucleotides line up with TRBD2. V lost 5 bases and J lost 4; bases outside the gene matches: 6. Germline V gives CDR1 KGHSH, CDR2 LQKENI. The CDR3 is 16 residues long. CDR3 bases: TGTGCCAGCTCAGCCGGGACTAGCGGGACGTCAGATACGCAGTATTTT. This gives the protein CASSAGTSGTSDTQYF.

The rearrangement joins TRBV2 to TRBJ2-2, with 11 bases aligning to TRBD2. The CDR3 is 17 amino acids. Germline assignment: CDR1 SNHLY and CDR2 FYNNEI. The V gene end was trimmed by 3 bases and the J gene end by 2 bases; junction bases not matched to a gene: 5. DNA of the CDR3: TGTGCCAGCAGTGAGTTTGGGACTAGCGGAAACACCGGGGAGCTGTTTTTT. Translating it yields CASSEFGTSGNTGELFF.

The J gene is TRBJ2-5, the V gene TRBV7-9; tentative D call: TRBD2 (5 bases). The J call may be mistaken, given a closer DNA end match to TRBJ2-7. Germline V lookup: CDR1 SEHNR, CDR2 FQNEAQ (reference sequence). The CDR3 covers 12 residues. The CDR3 bases are TGTGCCAGCAGCTTACCGGGATACGAGCAGTACTTC. This gives the protein CASSLPGYEQYF.

The chain employs TRBV7-2 and TRBJ1-2, with a tentative D call TRBD1 (6 bases). CDR3 size: 14 residues. CDR1 is SGHTA and CDR2 is FQGNSA in the germline V gene. V lost 3 bases and J lost 4, with 12 bases in between. Written as DNA, the CDR3 is TGTGCCAGCAGCTTGACCAGGGGAGGCTATGGCTACACCTTC. Encoded protein: CASSLTRGGYGYTF. The full variable domain, in which reference TRBV7-2 and TRBJ1-2 provide the parts outside the CDR3, is GAGVSQSPSNKVTEKGKDVELRCDPISGHTALYWYRQSLGQGLEFLIYFQGNSAPDKSGLPSDRFSAERTGGSVSTLTIQRTQQEDSAVYLCASSLTRGGYGYTFGSGTRLTVV.